The clone carrying this T cell receptor beta chain was counted at least ten times. Antigen specificity is unknown. The data originate from a study of early T cells in non-severe SARS-CoV-2 infection. Study as a whole: The study sequenced bulk RNA from unsorted whole blood, with chains unpaired. Broader study findings: Missing private and CD4 specificities, VDJdb matching favored anti-spike CD8 responses.

As part of library construction, unique molecular identifiers were attached to individual cDNA molecules. TCRdb re-derived calls from the 5' RACE reads in MiXCR, one entry per CDR3 protein. The table has fewer than 65,000 distinct CDR3 sequences, under 11% seen once. The CDR3 extends over 12 amino acids. Germline-derived CDR1 and CDR2 are SNHLY and FYNNEI. Sequencing used whole blood. The chain uses TRBV2 and TRBJ2-7; D may correspond to TRBD1 or TRBD2 (6 bases each). The receptor's source is an adult who was a healthcare worker with PCR-confirmed SARS-CoV-2 infection or an uninfected control (not recorded which). CDR3 region: CAQGGQGWEQYF. The CDR3 DNA sequence: TGTGCTCAGGGAGGCCAGGGGTGGGAGCAGTACTTC.